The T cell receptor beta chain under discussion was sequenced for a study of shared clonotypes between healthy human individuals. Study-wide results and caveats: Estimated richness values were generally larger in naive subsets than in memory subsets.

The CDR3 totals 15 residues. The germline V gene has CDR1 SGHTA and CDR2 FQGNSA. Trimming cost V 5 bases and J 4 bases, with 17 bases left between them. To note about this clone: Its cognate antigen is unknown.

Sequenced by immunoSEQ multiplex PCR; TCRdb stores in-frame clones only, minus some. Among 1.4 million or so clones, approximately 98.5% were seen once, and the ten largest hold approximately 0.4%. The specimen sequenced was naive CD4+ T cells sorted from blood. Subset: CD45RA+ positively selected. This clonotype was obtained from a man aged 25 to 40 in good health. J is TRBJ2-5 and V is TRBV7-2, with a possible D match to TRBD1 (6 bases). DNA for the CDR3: TGTGCCAGCAGCCCAAGCCCGGTCAGGGGAGAGACCCAGTACTTC. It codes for CASSPSPVRGETQYF. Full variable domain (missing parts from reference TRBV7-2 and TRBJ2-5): GAGVSQSPSNKVTEKGKDVELRCDPISGHTALYWYRQSLGQGLEFLIYFQGNSAPDKSGLPSDRFSAERTGGSVSTLTIQRTQQEDSAVYLCASSPSPVRGETQYFGPGTRLLVL.